Below are 19 T cell receptor beta chains sequenced from a single sample in a study of OX40 agonist ivuxolimab in advanced cancers. Produced via immunoSEQ multiplex PCR; TCRdb's table is partial and in-frame only. The sample lists 75,000 to 80,000 clones, around 87% seen once, with 6.2% in the top ten. The specimen comprised CD4+ or CD8+ T cells sorted from blood, sampled in a trial of the OX40 agonist ivuxolimab. The receptor set was obtained from an adult with an advanced solid tumor such as melanoma, head and neck, liver or kidney cancer.

The chain has TRBV27 and TRBJ1-4; weak D call: TRBD1 (6 bases). In germline, CDR1 is MNHEY, CDR2 SMNVEV (reference sequence). The CDR3 extends over 14 amino acids. Trimming shortened V by 6 bases and J by 7 bases, and 15 bases separated the two germline ends. The CDR3 sequence: CASRGAGQGEKLFF. CDR3 sequence (DNA): TGTGCCAGCAGGGGGGCAGGCCAGGGTGAAAAACTGTTTTTT.

V and J are TRBV6-5 and TRBJ1-5; D is ambiguous. Germline CDR1 MNHEY, CDR2 SVGAGI. The CDR3 is 14 amino acids. Trimming pared 4 bases from V and 9 bases from J, leaving 16 bases between. The CDR3 sequence: CASSLRDTDLPQHF. The DNA of the CDR3 is TGTGCCAGCAGTTTGCGTGACACCGATCTGCCCCAGCATTTT.

The chain joins TRBV6-1 to TRBJ2-5, with TRBD2 matching 13 bases. The CDR3 sequence is 20 residues long. After removal of 4 bases from V and 4 bases from J, the junction contained 18 bases not matched to a gene. CDR1 and CDR2 from the germline V gene are MNHNS and SASEGT. In DNA form, the CDR3 reads TGTGCCAGCAGTGGAAAACGGACTAGCGGGAGAATTACGGGCGGAGAGACCCAGTACTTC. Protein sequence: CASSGKRTSGRITGGETQYF.

This rearrangement joins TRBV9 to TRBJ1-6; unclear D gene. The CDR3 has 15 amino acids. Germline assignment: CDR1 SGDLS and CDR2 YYNGEE. The V end was cut by 2 bases, the J end by 10 bases, with 16 bases between. The CDR3 reads CASSVLFDKGSPLHF. The CDR3 coding sequence is TGTGCCAGCAGCGTTTTATTCGATAAAGGGTCACCCCTCCACTTT. Full variable domain (remainder filled in from reference TRBV9 and TRBJ1-6): DSGVTQTPKHLITATGQRVTLRCSPRSGDLSVYWYQQSLDQGLQFLIQYYNGEERAKGNILERFSAQQFPDLHSELNLSSLELGDSALYFCASSVLFDKGSPLHFGNGTRLTVT.

The V and J genes are TRBV5-5 and TRBJ2-7, with 7 bases matching TRBD1. Germline values: CDR1 SGHKS, CDR2 YYEKEE (reference sequence). Trimming at V came to 4 bases and at J to 2 bases, leaving 6 bases not matched to a gene. The CDR3 contains 14 residues. CDR3 amino acids: CASSRDRVPYEQYF. The CDR3 bases are TGTGCCAGCAGCCGGGACAGAGTCCCCTACGAGCAGTACTTC.

V usage is TRBV4-3 and J usage is TRBJ2-7; 9 bases map to TRBD2. In germline, CDR1 is LGHNA, CDR2 YSLEER. The trim removed 2 bases at V and 6 bases at J, leaving 5 bases unmatched. The CDR3 is 14 amino acids. CDR3 nucleotide sequence: TGCGCCAGCAGCCAATTAGCGGGAGAGGGCGAGCAGTACTTC. Its translation is CASSQLAGEGEQYF.

The rearrangement uses TRBV29-1 and TRBJ2-3; 8 bases fit TRBD2. The CDR3 covers 13 residues. With V trimmed by 5 bases and J by 4 bases, 5 bases remained unmatched. Germline V gene data show CDR1 as SQVTM and CDR2 as ANQGSEA. The CDR3 loop reads CSVLVGGADTQYF. The CDR3 region has the DNA TGCAGCGTTCTTGTCGGGGGGGCAGATACGCAGTATTTT.

The V gene is TRBV6-6, the J gene TRBJ2-7; TRBD2 is a possible D gene (5 bases). Between the trimmed V and J ends, which lost 0 bases and 3 bases, there was a span of 9 bases. This CDR3 region has 14 residues. Germline V gene data show CDR1 as MNHNY and CDR2 as SVGAGI (reference sequence). CDR3 sequence (DNA): TGTGCCAGCAGTTACTCCGGGGTAAACTACGAGCAGTACTTC. Encoded protein: CASSYSGVNYEQYF.

The rearrangement uses TRBV2 and TRBJ2-1, with TRBD2 as a possible D gene (6 bases). The CDR3 spans 14 residues. Per the germline V gene, CDR1 is SNHLY and CDR2 is FYNNEI. The V end was cut by 6 bases, the J end by 2 bases, with 11 bases between. The CDR3 nucleotides read TGTGCCAGCAGGGAGGGCCAGGCCTACAATGAGCAGTTCTTC. Translation gives CASREGQAYNEQFF.

This clone has a handful of counts. V is TRBV19 and J is TRBJ2-5; TRBD1 is a possible D gene (5 bases). V was cut by 5 bases and J by 2 bases, with 18 bases left in between. This CDR3 is built from 16 residues. CDR1 and CDR2 from the germline V gene are LNHDA and SQIVND (reference sequence). CDR3 in amino acids: CASSAYRTTAQETQYF. The CDR3 nucleotides are TGTGCCAGTAGTGCCTACAGGACAACCGCGCAAGAGACCCAGTACTTC.

The chain combines TRBV10-1 with TRBJ2-5, with 9 bases identical to TRBD2. CDR3 length equals 16 residues. The ends lost 0 bases at V and 5 bases at J; junction bases unmatched: 7. Looked up from germline, CDR1 is WNHNN and CDR2 is SYGVQD (reference sequence). The CDR3 region has the DNA TGCGCCAGCAGTGAGTCCGCGGGAGGGCCGCGGGAGACCCAGTACTTC. Protein product: CASSESAGGPRETQYF.

This rearrangement joins TRBV28 to TRBJ2-3; D assignment may be TRBD1 or TRBD2 (5 bases each). Per the germline V gene, CDR1 is MDHEN and CDR2 is SYDVKM. Trimming pared 4 bases from V and 10 bases from J, leaving 24 bases between. The CDR3 has 16 amino acids. In DNA, the CDR3 is TGTGCCAGCAGTTCCTATCCGGGCCTCACCCTGGGGGCGCAGTATTTT. This codes for CASSSYPGLTLGAQYF.

The J gene is TRBJ1-1, the V gene TRBV19; D unclear. The CDR3 consists of 14 residues. Deletions cut 3 bases from V and 1 base from J, with 9 bases between. Germline V gene lookup returns CDR1 LNHDA and CDR2 SQIVND (reference sequence). CDR3 region: CASSISRSNTEAFF. CDR3 DNA: TGTGCCAGTAGTATTTCTCGGTCGAACACTGAAGCTTTCTTT. Variable domain in full (rest from reference TRBV19 and TRBJ1-1): DGGITQSPKYLFRKEGQNVTLSCEQNLNHDAMYWYRQDPGQGLRLIYYSQIVNDFQKGDIAEGYSVSREKKESFPLTVTSAQKNPTAFYLCASSISRSNTEAFFGQGTRLTVV.

The chain is built from TRBV5-1 and TRBJ2-7; D may be TRBD1 (6 bases). V dropped 2 bases and J dropped 4 bases, with 22 bases sitting between them. The CDR3 consists of 17 residues. The V gene's germline CDR1 is SGHRS and CDR2 YFSETQ. CDR3 DNA: TGCGCCAGCAGCTTCTCTGTAAGCGCACAGGGAATATACGAGCAGTACTTC. This sequence encodes CASSFSVSAQGIYEQYF.

The V call is TRBV6-5, the J call TRBJ2-7; a weak D match, TRBD2 (7 bases). This CDR3 is built from 16 residues. Between the trimmed V and J ends, which lost 1 base and 6 bases, there was a span of 19 bases. The germline gives CDR1 MNHEY, CDR2 SVGAGI. CDR3 nucleotides: TGTGCCAGCAGTTACTTGCCGGGGGGCTCTACGAGCGAGCAGTACTTC. As protein: CASSYLPGGSTSEQYF.

This chain connects TRBV4-2 to TRBJ2-3; D might be TRBD1 or TRBD2, each matching 5 bases. The germline V gene has CDR1 LGHNA and CDR2 YNFKEQ. V was cut by 0 bases and J by 2 bases, with 12 bases left in between. The CDR3 is made up of 16 amino acids. CDR3 loop: CASSQDYGTITDTQYF. The CDR3 region has the DNA TGTGCCAGCAGCCAAGACTACGGGACCATCACAGATACGCAGTATTTT.

The rearrangement joins TRBV21-1 to TRBJ1-1; no check of the table's D call, TRBD1, against the DNA was made. TRBV21-1 is recorded as a pseudogene. The CDR3 length is 17 residues. The CDR3 DNA reads as TGTGCCAGCAGCAAGGACATCTTGCTGGGGATGAACACTGAAGCTTTCTTT. This codes for CASSKDILLGMNTEAFF.

CDR3: CASSPGNRRANYGYTF. In DNA form, the CDR3 reads TGTGCCAGCAGCCCCGGGAACAGGAGAGCTAACTATGGCTACACCTTC. The chain joins TRBV28 to TRBJ1-2; weak D call: TRBD1 (5 bases). Trimming removed 6 bases from V and 0 bases from J, with 17 bases in between. Germline V CDR1 and CDR2: MDHEN, SYDVKM. The CDR3 loop spans 16 amino acids.

This chain joins TRBV5-1 and TRBJ1-1; 12 bases agree with TRBD1. Per the germline V gene, CDR1 is SGHRS and CDR2 is YFSETQ. The CDR3 is 16 residues long. J gave up 4 bases and V 4 bases, and 8 bases lay outside the gene matches. The CDR3 nucleotides read TGCGCCAGCAGCGCGGGACAGGGGGCAGGGGGCACTGAAGCTTTCTTT. Translation: CASSAGQGAGGTEAFF.